This T cell receptor beta chain is drawn from a study of T cell clonality in common variable immunodeficiency. About this clone: The DNA ends 3 residues before the CDR3 does, and the rest of the CDR3 is filled in from the germline J gene.

Unmatched junction bases numbered 3, after V lost 5 bases and J lost 5 bases. Germline-derived CDR1 and CDR2 are SNHLY and FYNNEI. The CDR3 is 13 residues long. Profiled with immunoSEQ multiplex PCR; TCRdb holds only in-frame clones, not every one. Observed in the sample are 35,000 to 50,000 clones, none of them singletons. Input material: peripheral blood mononuclear cells. The receptor's source is a person aged 18 to 70 in good health. The gene calls are TRBV2 and TRBJ1-5; 7 bases agree with TRBD1. The DNA read from the CDR3 is TGTGCCAGCAGTAAGGGACAGCATCAGCCC. It is translated as CASSKGQHQP. The CDR3 in its entirety is CASSKGQHQPQHF.